These T cell receptor beta chains were read from a single sample in a study of blood T cell repertoires in COVID-19. Clones were sequenced by immunoSEQ multiplex PCR, and TCRdb holds only the in-frame ones, with some missing. The table lists around 150,000 clones, approximately 80% of them singletons, with approximately 8% in the top ten. Sequencing was performed on peripheral blood. The receptors originated from a man aged 60 to 75 with acute or convalescent COVID-19. Both conserved end residues are part of each CDR3. Fields, in order: V gene, clone size, D gene, J gene, CDR3 protein, CDR3 DNA. D genes are given only for firm matches. Expanded clones get a size class; other rows say once, few or many, or leave the size out.

v_gene: TRBV4-1; abundance: NA; d_gene: NA; j_gene: TRBJ2-7; CDR3aa: CASSQIDKGYEQYF; CDR3nt: TGCGCCAGCAGCCAAATCGACAAAGGCTACGAGCAGTACTTC
v_gene: TRBV5-1; abundance: NA; d_gene: NA; j_gene: TRBJ1-6; CDR3aa: CASSPRGGNSPLHF; CDR3nt: TGCGCCAGCAGCCCCAGGGGCGGGAATTCACCCCTCCACTTT
v_gene: TRBV29-1; abundance: NA; d_gene: NA; j_gene: TRBJ2-3; CDR3aa: CSAEVELLTDTQYF; CDR3nt: TGCAGCGCCGAGGTTGAGCTCCTCACAGATACGCAGTATTTT
v_gene: TRBV7-9; abundance: NA; d_gene: TRBD1; j_gene: TRBJ2-1; CDR3aa: CASSTGTGVWDEQFF; CDR3nt: TGTGCCAGCAGCACCGGGACAGGGGTCTGGGATGAGCAGTTCTTC
v_gene: TRBV18; abundance: NA; d_gene: TRBD1; j_gene: TRBJ2-5; CDR3aa: CASSPATGTETQYF; CDR3nt: TGTGCCAGCTCACCTGCGACAGGGACGGAGACCCAGTACTTC
v_gene: TRBV5-6; abundance: NA; d_gene: NA; j_gene: TRBJ1-4; CDR3aa: CASSLAGVSNEKLFF; CDR3nt: TGTGCCAGCAGCTTGGCCGGGGTATCTAATGAAAAACTGTTTTTT
v_gene: TRBV7-8; abundance: NA; d_gene: TRBD2; j_gene: TRBJ2-3; CDR3aa: CASSPGLAGGSTDTQYF; CDR3nt: TGTGCCAGCAGCCCAGGACTAGCGGGGGGGAGCACAGATACGCAGTATTTT
v_gene: TRBV7-3; abundance: NA; d_gene: TRBD1; j_gene: TRBJ1-1; CDR3aa: CASSPRTGNTEAFF; CDR3nt: TGTGCCAGCAGCCCTCGGACAGGGAACACTGAAGCTTTCTTT
v_gene: TRBV4-1; abundance: NA; d_gene: NA; j_gene: TRBJ2-3; CDR3aa: CASSQDARVTQYF; CDR3nt: TGCGCCAGCAGCCAAGACGCGCGGGTTACGCAGTATTTT
v_gene: TRBV13; abundance: NA; d_gene: NA; j_gene: TRBJ2-7; CDR3aa: CASGDGYSYEQYF; CDR3nt: TGTGCCAGCGGAGACGGCTACTCCTACGAGCAGTACTTC
v_gene: TRBV6-2/TRBV6-3; abundance: NA; d_gene: TRBD2; j_gene: TRBJ2-3; CDR3aa: CASSYPTSAYTDTQYF; CDR3nt: TGTGCCAGCAGTTACCCCACTAGCGCCTACACAGATACGCAGTATTTT
v_gene: TRBV24-1; abundance: NA; d_gene: TRBD2; j_gene: TRBJ2-1; CDR3aa: CATSDERTSGGYNEQFF; CDR3nt: TGTGCCACCAGTGATGAGAGGACTAGCGGAGGATACAATGAGCAGTTCTTC
v_gene: TRBV3-1/TRBV3-2; abundance: few; d_gene: NA; j_gene: TRBJ1-3; CDR3aa: CASSQDEEREDPGNTIYF; CDR3nt: TGTGCCAGCAGCCAAGATGAAGAACGGGAAGACCCTGGAAACACCATATATTTT
v_gene: TRBV4-1; abundance: NA; d_gene: NA; j_gene: TRBJ1-2; CDR3aa: CASSQRGGYTF; CDR3nt: TGCGCCAGCAGCCAAAGGGGCGGCTACACCTTC
v_gene: TRBV5-1; abundance: NA; d_gene: TRBD1; j_gene: TRBJ1-2; CDR3aa: CASSPGQGAGYGYTF; CDR3nt: TGCGCCAGCAGCCCTGGACAGGGAGCAGGATATGGCTACACCTTC
v_gene: TRBV19; abundance: NA; d_gene: NA; j_gene: TRBJ2-2; CDR3aa: CASSIGAPNTGELFF; CDR3nt: TGTGCCAGTAGTATCGGAGCACCGAACACCGGGGAGCTGTTTTTT
v_gene: TRBV6-5; abundance: NA; d_gene: NA; j_gene: TRBJ2-1; CDR3aa: CASSTTTNYNEQFF; CDR3nt: TGTGCCAGCAGTACCACCACAAACTACAATGAGCAGTTCTTC
v_gene: TRBV11-3; abundance: NA; d_gene: TRBD1; j_gene: TRBJ1-1; CDR3aa: CASSLRAGGVGEAFF; CDR3nt: TGTGCCAGCAGCTTAAGGGCAGGGGGCGTCGGTGAAGCTTTCTTT
v_gene: TRBV5-1; abundance: NA; d_gene: TRBD1; j_gene: TRBJ1-4; CDR3aa: CASSLGRDRFTNEKLFF; CDR3nt: TGCGCCAGCAGCTTGGGACGGGACAGGTTCACTAATGAAAAACTGTTTTTT
v_gene: TRBV24-1; abundance: NA; d_gene: TRBD1; j_gene: TRBJ1-5; CDR3aa: CATSDSRQGARDGNQPQHF; CDR3nt: TGTGCCACCAGTGACTCCCGACAGGGGGCAAGGGACGGCAATCAGCCCCAGCATTTT
v_gene: TRBV24-1; abundance: NA; d_gene: NA; j_gene: TRBJ2-2; CDR3aa: CATSDLRQGDGELFF; CDR3nt: TGTGCCACCAGTGATTTGAGGCAGGGTGACGGGGAGCTGTTTTTT
v_gene: TRBV5-6; abundance: NA; d_gene: TRBD2; j_gene: TRBJ2-1; CDR3aa: CASSLPSGGAYNEQFF; CDR3nt: TGTGCCAGCAGCTTGCCTAGCGGGGGGGCTTACAATGAGCAGTTCTTC
v_gene: TRBV15; abundance: NA; d_gene: NA; j_gene: TRBJ2-1; CDR3aa: CATSRDKAGTSNEQFF; CDR3nt: TGTGCCACCAGCAGAGATAAGGCGGGGACCTCAAATGAGCAGTTCTTC
v_gene: TRBV6-5; abundance: NA; d_gene: TRBD1; j_gene: TRBJ1-5; CDR3aa: CASSSSGQGGNQPQHF; CDR3nt: TGTGCCAGCAGTTCCTCGGGACAGGGGGGCAATCAGCCCCAGCATTTT
v_gene: TRBV7-2; abundance: once; d_gene: NA; j_gene: TRBJ1-4; CDR3aa: CASSPGNRIEKLFF; CDR3nt: TGTGCCAGCAGCCCAGGGAATCGGATAGAAAAACTGTTTTTT
v_gene: TRBV5-1; abundance: NA; d_gene: TRBD1; j_gene: TRBJ2-7; CDR3aa: CASSYRTGREQYF; CDR3nt: TGCGCCAGCAGCTACCGGACAGGTAGGGAGCAGTACTTC
v_gene: TRBV6-1; abundance: NA; d_gene: NA; j_gene: TRBJ2-2; CDR3aa: CASRETGTAGTGELFF; CDR3nt: TGTGCCAGCAGGGAAACCGGGACAGCGGGCACCGGGGAGCTGTTTTTT
v_gene: TRBV7-8; abundance: NA; d_gene: TRBD1; j_gene: TRBJ1-1; CDR3aa: CASSVDRMNTEAFF; CDR3nt: TGTGCCAGCAGCGTGGACAGGATGAACACTGAAGCTTTCTTT
v_gene: TRBV30; abundance: NA; d_gene: NA; j_gene: TRBJ1-2; CDR3aa: CAWDSENYGYTF; CDR3nt: TGTGCCTGGGACAGCGAAAACTATGGCTACACCTTC
v_gene: TRBV9; abundance: NA; d_gene: TRBD1; j_gene: TRBJ1-2; CDR3aa: CASSASRAGGGYGYTF; CDR3nt: TGTGCCAGCAGCGCCTCACGGGCAGGGGGCGGCTATGGCTACACCTTC
v_gene: TRBV2; abundance: NA; d_gene: NA; j_gene: TRBJ2-1; CDR3aa: CASSVSSGHEQFF; CDR3nt: TGTGCCAGCAGTGTTAGTTCAGGGCATGAGCAGTTCTTC
v_gene: TRBV11-2; abundance: NA; d_gene: TRBD2; j_gene: TRBJ2-1; CDR3aa: CASSPREKAGGYNEQFF; CDR3nt: TGTGCCAGCAGCCCTCGAGAAAAAGCGGGGGGTTACAATGAGCAGTTCTTC